The T cell receptor (beta chain) described here comes from a study of blood T cells in healthy people across ages. Sample-barcoded 5' priming and a J-beta primer mix drove a second PCR of 7 to 11 cycles. TCRdb itself ran the 5' RACE reads through MiXCR, one entry per CDR3 protein. The table lists 1.4 million or so distinct CDR3 sequences, approximately 42% of them singletons. The ends were cut back, 7 bases at V and 5 bases at J, with 17 bases in the middle. The CDR3 extends over 15 amino acids. Whole-study findings and limits: The study found more naive CD4+ cells and higher diversity in long-lived than aged donors. Unknown CMV status may confound age-related changes in expanded clones.

Details on this clonotype: Its antigen is unknown.

Peripheral blood was drawn, approximately 10 milliliters per donor. The study isolated at least 6 million PBMCs from each sample. Material for sequencing was blood. The chain combines TRBV12-3 or TRBV12-4 with TRBJ1-4; D not resolved. This clonotype was obtained from a woman under 30 in good health. The chain's CDR3 is CASNRPGVGNEKLFF. CDR3 DNA: TGTGCCAGCAATCGCCCAGGCGTCGGGAATGAAAAACTGTTTTTT.